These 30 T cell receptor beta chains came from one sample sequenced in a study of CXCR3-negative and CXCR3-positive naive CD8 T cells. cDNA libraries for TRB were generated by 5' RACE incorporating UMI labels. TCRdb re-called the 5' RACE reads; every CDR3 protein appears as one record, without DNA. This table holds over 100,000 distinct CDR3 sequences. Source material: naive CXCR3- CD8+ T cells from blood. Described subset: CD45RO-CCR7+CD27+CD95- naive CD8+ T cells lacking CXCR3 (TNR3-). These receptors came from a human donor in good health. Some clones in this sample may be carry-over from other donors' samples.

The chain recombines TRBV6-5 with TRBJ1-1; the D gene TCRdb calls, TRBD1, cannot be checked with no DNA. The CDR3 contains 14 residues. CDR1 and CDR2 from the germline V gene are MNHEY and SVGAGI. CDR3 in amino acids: CASRYEQGGTEAFF.

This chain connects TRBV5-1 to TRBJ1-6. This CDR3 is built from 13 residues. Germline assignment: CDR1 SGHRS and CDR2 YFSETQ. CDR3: CASREERYSPLHF.

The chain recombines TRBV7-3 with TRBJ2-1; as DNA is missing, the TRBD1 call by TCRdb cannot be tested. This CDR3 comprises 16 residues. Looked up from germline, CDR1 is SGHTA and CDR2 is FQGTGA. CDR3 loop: CASSLRAAYSYNEQFF.

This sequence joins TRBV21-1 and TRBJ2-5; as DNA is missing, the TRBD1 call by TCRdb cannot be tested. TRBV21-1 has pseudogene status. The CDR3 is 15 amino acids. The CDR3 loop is CASSANRDSQETQYF.

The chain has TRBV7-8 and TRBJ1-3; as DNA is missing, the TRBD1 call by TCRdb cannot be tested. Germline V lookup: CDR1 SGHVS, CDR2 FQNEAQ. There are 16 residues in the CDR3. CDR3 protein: CASSSYPADLGNTIYF.

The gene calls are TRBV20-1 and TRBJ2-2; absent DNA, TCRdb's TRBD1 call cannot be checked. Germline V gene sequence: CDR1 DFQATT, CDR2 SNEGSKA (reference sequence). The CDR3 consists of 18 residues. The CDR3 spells CSARDRRTGGAYTGELFF.

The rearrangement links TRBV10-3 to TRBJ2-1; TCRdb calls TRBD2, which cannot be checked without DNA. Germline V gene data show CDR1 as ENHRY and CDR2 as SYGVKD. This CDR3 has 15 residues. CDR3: CAISDGAGGHNEQFF.

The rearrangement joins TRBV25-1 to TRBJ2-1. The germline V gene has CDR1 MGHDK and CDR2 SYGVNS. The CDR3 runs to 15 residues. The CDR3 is CASSDGRGSYNEQFF.

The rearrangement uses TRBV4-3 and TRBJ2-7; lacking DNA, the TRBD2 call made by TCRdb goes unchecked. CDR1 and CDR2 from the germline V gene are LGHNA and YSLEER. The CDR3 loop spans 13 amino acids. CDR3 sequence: CASSPGTRAEQYF.

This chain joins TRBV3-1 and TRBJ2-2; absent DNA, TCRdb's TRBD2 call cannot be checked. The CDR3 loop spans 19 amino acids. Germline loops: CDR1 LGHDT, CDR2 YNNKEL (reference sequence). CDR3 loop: CASSQEASLAGVLTGELFF.

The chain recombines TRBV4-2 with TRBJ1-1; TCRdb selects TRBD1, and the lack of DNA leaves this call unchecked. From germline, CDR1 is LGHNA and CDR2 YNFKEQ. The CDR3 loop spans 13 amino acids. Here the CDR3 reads CASSIGAGTEAFF.

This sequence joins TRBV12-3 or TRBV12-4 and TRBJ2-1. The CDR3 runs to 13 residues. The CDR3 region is CASSLSGMNEQFF.

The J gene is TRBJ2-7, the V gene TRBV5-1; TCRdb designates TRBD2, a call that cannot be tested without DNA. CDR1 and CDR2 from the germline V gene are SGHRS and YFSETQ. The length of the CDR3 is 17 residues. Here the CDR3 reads CASSPDSPGLAGDEQYF.

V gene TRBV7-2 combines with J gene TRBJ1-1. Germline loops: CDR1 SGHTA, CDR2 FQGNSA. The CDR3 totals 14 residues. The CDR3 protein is CASSLHISNTEAFF.

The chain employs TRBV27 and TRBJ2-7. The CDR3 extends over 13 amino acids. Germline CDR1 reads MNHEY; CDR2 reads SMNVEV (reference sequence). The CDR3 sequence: CASSLARNYEQYF.

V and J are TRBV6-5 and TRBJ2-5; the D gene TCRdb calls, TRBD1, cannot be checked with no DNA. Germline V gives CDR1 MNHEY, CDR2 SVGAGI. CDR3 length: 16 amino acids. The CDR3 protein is CASSYSSSGAKETQYF.

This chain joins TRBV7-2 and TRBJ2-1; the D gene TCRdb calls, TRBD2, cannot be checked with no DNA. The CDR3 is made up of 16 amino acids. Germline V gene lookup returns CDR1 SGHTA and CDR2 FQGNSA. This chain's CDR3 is CASSPEASGRSNEQFF.

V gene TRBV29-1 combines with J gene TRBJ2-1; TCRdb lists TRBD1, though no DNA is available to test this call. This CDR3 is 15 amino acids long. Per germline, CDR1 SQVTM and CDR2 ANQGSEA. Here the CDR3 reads CSVDDRESSYNEQFF.

CDR3 sequence: CASSFGGGNEQFF. The genes are TRBV7-9 and TRBJ2-1; as DNA is missing, the TRBD2 call by TCRdb cannot be tested. Germline V gene sequence: CDR1 SEHNR, CDR2 FQNEAQ (reference sequence). The CDR3 runs to 13 residues.

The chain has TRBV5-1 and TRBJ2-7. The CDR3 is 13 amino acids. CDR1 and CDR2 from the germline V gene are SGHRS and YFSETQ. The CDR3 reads CASSLTASYEQYF.

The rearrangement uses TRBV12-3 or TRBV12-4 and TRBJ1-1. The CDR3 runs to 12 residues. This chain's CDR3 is CASSQGNTEAFF.

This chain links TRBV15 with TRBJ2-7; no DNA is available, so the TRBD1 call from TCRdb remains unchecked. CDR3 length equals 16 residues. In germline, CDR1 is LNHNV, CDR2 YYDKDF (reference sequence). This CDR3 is CATSRTRDRRPYEQYF.

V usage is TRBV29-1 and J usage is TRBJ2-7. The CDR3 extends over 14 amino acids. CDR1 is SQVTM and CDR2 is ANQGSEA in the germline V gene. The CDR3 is CSVEEGLYLGEQYF.

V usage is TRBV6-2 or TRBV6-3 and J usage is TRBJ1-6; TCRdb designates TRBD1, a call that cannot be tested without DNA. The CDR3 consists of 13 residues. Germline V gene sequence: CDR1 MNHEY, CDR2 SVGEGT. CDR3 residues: CASSPTGSSPLHF.

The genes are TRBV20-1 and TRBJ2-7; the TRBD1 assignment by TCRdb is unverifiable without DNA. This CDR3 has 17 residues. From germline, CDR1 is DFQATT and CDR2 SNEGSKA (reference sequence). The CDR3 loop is CSARNTGFHGSSYEQYF.

The CDR3 region is CASRPPHNEKLFF. The gene calls are TRBV6-6 and TRBJ1-4. This CDR3 is 13 amino acids long. Per the germline V gene, CDR1 is MNHNY and CDR2 is SVGAGI (reference sequence).

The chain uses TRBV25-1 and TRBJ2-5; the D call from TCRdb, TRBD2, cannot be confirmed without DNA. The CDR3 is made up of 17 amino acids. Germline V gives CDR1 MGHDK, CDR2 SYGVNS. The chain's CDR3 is CASSEPPRLGGEETQYF.

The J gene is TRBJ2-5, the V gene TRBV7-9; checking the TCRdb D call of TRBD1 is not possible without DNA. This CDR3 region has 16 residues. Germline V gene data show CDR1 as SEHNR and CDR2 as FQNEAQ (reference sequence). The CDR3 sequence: CASSWIGDRETETQYF.

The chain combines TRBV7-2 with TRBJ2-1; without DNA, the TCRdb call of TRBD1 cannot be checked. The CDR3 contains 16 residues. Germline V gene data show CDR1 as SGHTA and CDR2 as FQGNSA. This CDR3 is CASSLIYWGTNNEQFF.

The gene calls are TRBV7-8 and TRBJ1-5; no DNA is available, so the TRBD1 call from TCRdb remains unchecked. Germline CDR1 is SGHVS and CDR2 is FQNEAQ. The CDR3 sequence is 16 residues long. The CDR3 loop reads CASSLIPTGTNQPQHF.